This T cell receptor (beta chain) was sequenced in a study of cytomegalovirus exposure and HLA in healthy donors. Study outcomes and limitations: Based on reports, TCR beta sequences accurately predicted HLA-A and HLA-B alleles for most subjects. HLA alleles were associated with 15,000 to 20,000 TCR beta sequences in a later analysis at 0.05 false discovery rate.

With respect to this clone: What it recognizes is unknown.

Researchers ran the PCR with 60 Vbeta and 13 Jbeta primers. Measured with immunoSEQ multiplex PCR; TCRdb has only the in-frame clones, and not every one. Found here are 100,000 to 150,000 clones, 73% of them singletons; the top ten hold over 4%. The TCR sequence derives from a man aged 55 to 69 in good health and CMV-seropositive. Sequenced input: PBMCs.

The DNA of the CDR3 is TGTGCCAGCAGCTCAATGAGTTCACCCCTCCACTTT. Residues: CASSSMSSPLHF. V and J are TRBV7-9 and TRBJ1-6, with D unclear. This CDR3 is 12 amino acids long. CDR1 SEHNR and CDR2 FQNEAQ come from the germline V gene (reference sequence). Trimming cost V 4 bases and J 9 bases, with 7 bases left between them.